These 22 T cell receptor beta chains share one sample of origin, sequenced in a study of shared clonotypes between healthy human individuals (dated by TCRdb to the early 2020s). The library was generated by the immunoSEQ multiplex PCR assay. TCRdb re-hosts the immuneACCESS table, in-frame sequences only. Its copies lack some clones; in the studies checked, an unresolved V gene accounts for under half of them, and the cause for the rest is not known. The sample table lists roughly 2.2 million clones, roughly 93% of them with a count of one. 0.39% of the sample rests with the top ten. Material for sequencing was naive CD4+ T cells from PBMCs. Per the publication, the cell subset or site label means: CD45RA+ positively selected. These receptors were obtained from a young man in good health. Some clones in this sample may be carry-over from other donors' samples.

This clone has a handful of counts. This chain connects TRBV19 to TRBJ1-5; D is ambiguous. CDR1 is LNHDA and CDR2 is SQIVND in the germline V gene (reference sequence). V lost 8 bases to trimming and J lost 5 bases, with 16 bases between them. The CDR3 is made up of 14 amino acids. DNA of the CDR3: TGTGCCAGTGGGGTGTCTCACGGACATCAGCCCCAGCATTTT. Its protein is CASGVSHGHQPQHF.

The rearrangement links TRBV7-3 to TRBJ2-3; D is ambiguous. CDR1 and CDR2 (germline): SGHTA, FQGTGA. The V end was cut by 3 bases, the J end by 4 bases, with 8 bases between. The CDR3 covers 13 residues. The CDR3 loop reads CASSFRPSDTQYF. In nucleotides, the CDR3 is TGTGCCAGCAGCTTCCGACCTTCAGATACGCAGTATTTT.

This sequence joins TRBV5-1 and TRBJ2-6; no definite D call. Germline V gives CDR1 SGHRS, CDR2 YFSETQ. The V end was cut by 1 base, the J end by 2 bases, with 7 bases between. This CDR3 has 15 residues. The chain's CDR3 is CASSLPIPGANVLTF. In DNA, the CDR3 is TGCGCCAGCAGCTTGCCCATCCCTGGGGCCAACGTCCTGACTTTC.

This chain connects TRBV5-5 to TRBJ2-1; D is unclear. V was shortened by 2 bases and J by 4 bases, with 16 bases between the two germline ends. The length of the CDR3 is 16 residues. In germline, CDR1 is SGHKS, CDR2 YYEKEE (reference sequence). Written as DNA, the CDR3 is TGTGCCAGCAGCTTCCTCATGTTACAGCTGTACAATGAGCAGTTCTTC. Residues: CASSFLMLQLYNEQFF.

This clone showed up just a few times. In DNA form, the CDR3 reads TGTGCCAGCAGTCCTGCCCAGCACACTGAAGCTTTCTTT. Its protein is CASSPAQHTEAFF. The V and J genes are TRBV28 and TRBJ1-1; D is unresolved. Germline CDR1 reads MDHEN; CDR2 reads SYDVKM. The CDR3 loop spans 13 amino acids. Trimming pared 5 bases from V and 3 bases from J, leaving 10 bases between.

The CDR3 here is CASTRDKYTGELFF. As DNA, the CDR3 is TGTGCCAGCACTCGGGACAAATACACCGGGGAGCTGTTTTTT. The V gene is TRBV6-5, the J gene TRBJ2-2, with a possible D match to TRBD1 (6 bases). The CDR3 runs 14 residues. Germline V gene sequence: CDR1 MNHEY, CDR2 SVGAGI. The germline V and J ends were trimmed by 7 bases and 3 bases, with 12 bases remaining between them.

The V call is TRBV12-2, the J call TRBJ1-5. TRBV12-2 is classified as a pseudogene. The CDR3 totals 19 residues. CDR3 in amino acids: CAIVRRLAMVMRDNQPQHF. CDR3 nucleotide sequence: TGTGCCATCGTCCGTCGCTTAGCGATGGTAATGAGGGACAATCAGCCCCAGCATTTT.

V usage is TRBV9 and J usage is TRBJ2-1; D possibly corresponds to TRBD2 (6 bases). Germline CDR1 reads SGDLS; CDR2 reads YYNGEE. The CDR3 totals 17 residues. V gave up 5 bases and J gave up 0 bases, with 18 bases separating them. The CDR3 DNA sequence: TGTGCCAGCAGTGGGGGGTTTCTCTCGAGCTCCTACAATGAGCAGTTCTTC. Encoded protein: CASSGGFLSSSYNEQFF. Full variable domain (outside the CDR3, taken from reference TRBV9 and TRBJ2-1): DSGVTQTPKHLITATGQRVTLRCSPRSGDLSVYWYQQSLDQGLQFLIQYYNGEERAKGNILERFSAQQFPDLHSELNLSSLELGDSALYFCASSGGFLSSSYNEQFFGPGTRLTVL.

The rearrangement links TRBV28 to TRBJ2-7, with D perhaps matching TRBD1 or TRBD2 (6 bases each). V was clipped by 4 bases and J by 4 bases, with 17 bases between them. Germline lookup yields CDR1 MDHEN and CDR2 SYDVKM. The CDR3 is made up of 15 amino acids. CDR3 sequence reads: CASSSPWGAGYEQYF. CDR3 nucleotide sequence: TGTGCCAGCAGTTCCCCCTGGGGGGCGGGATACGAGCAGTACTTC.

The rearrangement uses TRBV2 and TRBJ1-3; D is ambiguous. The germline V gene has CDR1 SNHLY and CDR2 FYNNEI. The CDR3 covers 11 residues. The germline V and J ends were trimmed by 6 bases and 6 bases, with 6 bases remaining between them. CDR3 in DNA: TGTGCCAGCAGGGTTCTAAACACCATATATTTT. Translated: CASRVLNTIYF.

The chain uses TRBV10-3 and TRBJ1-4; no clear D gene. Germline CDR1 reads ENHRY; CDR2 reads SYGVKD. This CDR3 contains 12 residues. V lost 0 bases, J lost 7 bases, and 3 bases lay in between. CDR3 coding DNA: TGTGCCATCAGTGAGTCGAGTGAAAAACTGTTTTTT. Translated, it gives CAISESSEKLFF.

This clone was counted a few times. V usage is TRBV20-1 and J usage is TRBJ1-2; TRBD1 agrees at 8 bases. Per germline, CDR1 DFQATT and CDR2 SNEGSKA (reference sequence). The CDR3 runs 11 residues. The CDR3 DNA reads TGCAGCGCAGGGGGCCTTGACGGCTACACCTTC. This translates into CSAGGLDGYTF.

The V gene is TRBV5-1, the J gene TRBJ1-1; 7 bases are a match to TRBD1. There are 16 residues in the CDR3. V lost 1 base, J lost 3 bases, and 9 bases stayed unmatched. CDR1 SGHRS and CDR2 YFSETQ come from the germline V gene. CDR3 bases: TGCGCCAGCAGCTTGACGGGACAGCGGGGTTACACTGAAGCTTTCTTT. Its translation is CASSLTGQRGYTEAFF.

The gene calls are TRBV5-1 and TRBJ1-1, with TRBD1 identical over 8 bases. The CDR3 consists of 15 residues. V was pared by 6 bases and J by 4 bases, with 11 bases of the junction left unmatched. Germline CDR1 is SGHRS and CDR2 is YFSETQ. CDR3 sequence reads: CASTPRAGGGTEAFF. Here the CDR3 DNA reads TGCGCCAGCACTCCGCGAGCAGGGGGCGGCACTGAAGCTTTCTTT. The full variable domain, rest sourced from reference TRBV5-1 and TRBJ1-1, is KAGVTQTPRYLIKTRGQQVTLSCSPISGHRSVSWYQQTPGQGLQFLFEYFSETQRNKGNFPGRFSGRQFSNSRSEMNVSTLELGDSALYLCASTPRAGGGTEAFFGQGTRLTVV.

The chain recombines TRBV11-2 with TRBJ2-1; TRBD1 matches 7 bases. Germline CDR1 is SGHAT and CDR2 is FQNNGV. V was pared by 5 bases and J by 2 bases, with 9 bases of the junction left unmatched. This CDR3 spans 16 amino acids. This CDR3 reads CASSTTRQGPYNEQFF. The CDR3 DNA reads as TGTGCCAGCAGCACGACCCGACAGGGACCCTACAATGAGCAGTTCTTC.

This clone was seen once. Here the CDR3 reads CASSPSPGTGTRQFF. The CDR3 coding sequence is TGTGCCAGCAGCCCTAGTCCCGGGACAGGGACGAGGCAGTTCTTC. The chain employs TRBV7-7 and TRBJ2-1; TRBD1 agrees at 9 bases. The CDR3 spans 15 residues. J gave up 12 bases and V 5 bases, and 14 bases lay outside the gene matches. Germline CDR1 is SSHAT and CDR2 is FNYEAQ (reference sequence). Using reference TRBV7-7 and TRBJ2-1 for the parts outside the CDR3, the full variable domain is GAGVSQSPRYKVTKRGQDVTLRCDPISSHATLYWYQQALGQGPEFLTYFNYEAQPDKSGLPSDRFSAERPEGSISTLTIQRTEQRDSAMYRCASSPSPGTGTRQFFGPGTRLTVL.

The table lists this clone with a count of one. The CDR3 DNA sequence: TGTGCCAGCAGTTCGGGGGGGCTAGCGAAGAACTCCTACGAGCAGTACTTC. Residues: CASSSGGLAKNSYEQYF. The chain couples TRBV28 to TRBJ2-7, with 8 positions matching TRBD2. The V and J ends lost 4 bases and 0 bases, in that order; junction bases with no gene match: 11. Germline values: CDR1 MDHEN, CDR2 SYDVKM. There are 17 residues in the CDR3.

The chain recombines TRBV4-2 with TRBJ2-7; 10 bases fit TRBD1. The germline V gene encodes CDR1 LGHNA and CDR2 YNFKEQ. The V segment lost 3 bases and the J segment 0 bases; nucleotides outside the gene matches: 14. This CDR3 is built from 19 residues. CDR3: CASSQAVAWGTGDSYEQYF. CDR3 nucleotides: TGTGCCAGCAGCCAGGCTGTCGCGTGGGGGACAGGGGACTCCTACGAGCAGTACTTC.

This clone was seen a few times. This chain links TRBV11-2 with TRBJ2-2; D is ambiguous. The CDR3 spans 13 residues. Germline V CDR1 and CDR2: SGHAT, FQNNGV. V lost 5 bases, J lost 5 bases, and 9 bases lay in between. CDR3 sequence reads: CASSPRLTGELFF. The CDR3 DNA reads as TGTGCCAGCAGCCCTCGTCTGACCGGGGAGCTGTTTTTT. Filled out from reference TRBV11-2 and TRBJ2-2, the complete variable domain reads EAGVAQSPRYKIIEKRQSVAFWCNPISGHATLYWYQQILGQGPKLLIQFQNNGVVDDSQLPKDRFSAERLKGVDSTLKIQPAKLEDSAVYLCASSPRLTGELFFGEGSRLTVL.

This clone has only a few counts. The chain is built from TRBV21-1 and TRBJ1-2; the table calls TRBD1, which could not be checked here. TRBV21-1 is tagged as a pseudogene. This CDR3 comprises 12 residues. CDR3 sequence reads: CASSGTGYGYTF. The CDR3 DNA is TGTGCCAGCAGCGGGACAGGTTATGGCTACACCTTC.

This chain joins TRBV6-6 and TRBJ2-3; maybe TRBD2 (6 bases). V lost 2 bases, J lost 6 bases, and 12 bases lay in between. In germline, CDR1 is MNHNY, CDR2 SVGAGI (reference sequence). The length of the CDR3 is 14 residues. For the CDR3, the DNA is TGTGCCAGCAGTTACCCCGTTGGGGGGGATACGCAGTATTTT. This gives the protein CASSYPVGGDTQYF.

This clone was seen a few times. The V and J genes are TRBV19 and TRBJ2-7; 7 nucleotides agree with TRBD1. CDR1 is LNHDA and CDR2 is SQIVND in the germline V gene (reference sequence). This CDR3 contains 15 residues. V gave up 1 base and J gave up 3 bases; unmatched junction bases: 6. CDR3 sequence (DNA): TGTGCCAGTAGTATAGCCCCGGCAGGGGGCTACGAGCAGTACTTC. It translates to CASSIAPAGGYEQYF.